These T cell receptor beta chains were read from a single sample in a study of T cells in Graves' hyperthyroidism and ophthalmopathy. TCRdb independently ran MiXCR on the multiplex PCR reads; one entry per CDR3 protein. The sample carries around 610,000 distinct CDR3 sequences, about 15% recorded once. Sequences were obtained from blood. The receptors derive from a woman aged 40-49 years with Graves' ophthalmopathy. The CDR3 runs from the conserved cysteine through the conserved F or W. D genes are given only for firm matches. Expanded clones get a size class; other rows say once, few or many, or leave the size out.

length: 14
size: many
V: TRBV11-2
J: TRBJ1-1
D: -
DNA: TGTGCCAGCAGCCCACAGGGCTTGAGCACTGAAGCTTTCTTT
CDR3: CASSPQGLSTEAFF

length: 13
size: many
V: TRBV6-1
J: TRBJ2-7
D: -
DNA: TGTGCCAGCAGTGACAGGGAGTTTGAAGAGCAGTACTTC
CDR3: CASSDREFEEQYF

length: 20
size: many
V: TRBV28
J: TRBJ2-2
D: -
DNA: TGTGCCAGCAGTTTATGGGGTCTGGGCAGGGACAAAAAGAACACCGGGGAGCTGTTTTTT
CDR3: CASSLWGLGRDKKNTGELFF

length: 15
size: many
V: TRBV19
J: TRBJ2-2
D: -
DNA: TGTGCCAGTAGGACCAGCGGGTGGAACACCGGGGAGCTGTTTTTT
CDR3: CASRTSGWNTGELFF

length: 16
size: few
V: TRBV5-1
J: TRBJ2-7
D: TRBD1
DNA: TGCGCCAGCAGCTTGACCCAACGGACAGGGTGGTACGAGCAGTACTTC
CDR3: CASSLTQRTGWYEQYF

length: 13
size: -
V: TRBV7-9
J: TRBJ2-7
D: -
DNA: TGTGCCAGCAGCTGGGAGGGGGCCCACGAGCAGTACTTC
CDR3: CASSWEGAHEQYF

length: 15
size: many
V: TRBV4-1
J: TRBJ2-5
D: -
DNA: TGCGCCAGCAGCCCCTCCTTAGGGGGGATGGAGACCCAGTACTTC
CDR3: CASSPSLGGMETQYF

length: 17
size: many
V: TRBV27
J: TRBJ2-6
D: -
DNA: TGTGCCAGCAGGCCGAGGGCTCCGGCGGCTGGGGCCAACGTCCTGACTTTC
CDR3: CASRPRAPAAGANVLTF

length: 16
size: -
V: TRBV15
J: TRBJ2-5
D: TRBD1
DNA: TGTGCCACCAGCAGAGCAGGGGGTTATCCTCAAGAGACCCAGTACTTC
CDR3: CATSRAGGYPQETQYF

length: 15
size: many
V: TRBV6-1
J: TRBJ2-6
D: -
DNA: TGTGCCAGCAGTGGTCGTTTCTCTGGGGCCAACGTCCTGACTTTC
CDR3: CASSGRFSGANVLTF

length: 15
size: many
V: TRBV29-1
J: TRBJ2-5
D: TRBD2
DNA: TGCAGCGTTGATCTTGGACTAGCGGTTCAAGAGACCCAGTACTTC
CDR3: CSVDLGLAVQETQYF

length: 15
size: -
V: TRBV18
J: TRBJ2-5
D: -
DNA: TGTGCCAGCTCACGAAATGAGAATGGAGGGGAGACCCAGTACTTC
CDR3: CASSRNENGGETQYF

length: 17
size: many
V: TRBV28
J: TRBJ2-2
D: TRBD1
DNA: TGTGCCAGCAGCCGAACACCTTACAGGGGTCGGGCCGGGGAGCTGTTTTTT
CDR3: CASSRTPYRGRAGELFF

length: 14
size: few
V: TRBV20-1
J: TRBJ2-7
D: -
DNA: TGCAGTGCTAGTTGGGGTAGCTCCTACAATGAGCAGTACTTC
CDR3: CSASWGSSYNEQYF

length: 15
size: -
V: TRBV27
J: TRBJ2-5
D: -
DNA: TGTGCCAGCAGTTTATCCCCCTGGCGGGGAGAGACCCAGTACTTC
CDR3: CASSLSPWRGETQYF

length: 13
size: few
V: TRBV15
J: TRBJ2-6
D: -
DNA: TGTGCCACCAGCAGAGATGTGGCCAACGTCCTGACTTTC
CDR3: CATSRDVANVLTF

length: 16
size: many
V: TRBV9
J: TRBJ2-5
D: TRBD1
DNA: TGTGCCAGCAGCCTCGAGGGACAGGGGGTCCAAGAGACCCAGTACTTC
CDR3: CASSLEGQGVQETQYF

length: 15
size: -
V: TRBV19
J: TRBJ1-6
D: TRBD1
DNA: TGTGCCAGTACCCTGGAGGGGGCTTTTCATTCACCCCTCCACTTT
CDR3: CASTLEGAFHSPLHF

length: 13
size: many
V: TRBV20-1
J: TRBJ1-1
D: -
DNA: TGCAGTGCCAAGGACTGGGGGCGGACTGAAGCTTTCTTT
CDR3: CSAKDWGRTEAFF

length: 13
size: once
V: TRBV12-3/TRBV12-4
J: TRBJ2-1
D: -
DNA: TGTGCCAGCAGTTTGCGGACTCTGAATGAGCAGTTCTTC
CDR3: CASSLRTLNEQFF

length: 14
size: many
V: TRBV7-9
J: TRBJ2-7
D: -
DNA: TGTGCCAGCACCGCCCGGACAGCGCCCTACGAGCAGTACTTC
CDR3: CASTARTAPYEQYF

length: 17
size: many
V: TRBV6-2/TRBV6-3
J: TRBJ1-5
D: TRBD1
DNA: TGTGCCAGCAGTTACGGGACAGGGTCGTGGGACTATCAGCCCCAGCATTTT
CDR3: CASSYGTGSWDYQPQHF

length: 13
size: few
V: TRBV6-2/TRBV6-3
J: TRBJ2-2
D: -
DNA: TGTGCCAGCAGACAACAGGGTTCCGGGGAGCTGTTTTTT
CDR3: CASRQQGSGELFF

length: 13
size: -
V: TRBV5-1
J: TRBJ1-1
D: -
DNA: TGCGCCAGCAGCTTCGGGAGTTGGGAAGAAGCTTTCTTT
CDR3: CASSFGSWEEAFF

length: 13
size: few
V: TRBV29-1
J: TRBJ1-3
D: -
DNA: TGCAGCGTTGAAAAGGGAACTGGAAACACCATATATTTT
CDR3: CSVEKGTGNTIYF

length: 16
size: few
V: TRBV3-1
J: TRBJ2-7
D: TRBD2
DNA: TGTGCCAGCAGCCAAGATTTGGGACTAGCGGGAGGCGAGCAGTACTTC
CDR3: CASSQDLGLAGGEQYF

length: 15
size: many
V: TRBV2
J: TRBJ1-5
D: -
DNA: TGTGCCAGCAGTGCCGACGGAGGGAACGATCAGCCCCAGCATTTT
CDR3: CASSADGGNDQPQHF

length: 13
size: many
V: TRBV7-9
J: TRBJ1-2
D: -
DNA: TGTGCCAGCAGCTCGGGCTGGGGGGAGAGCTACACCTTC
CDR3: CASSSGWGESYTF

length: 16
size: -
V: TRBV6-5
J: TRBJ1-5
D: TRBD1
DNA: TGTGCCAGCAGTTCCTCGGACAGGGGAGGGGAACAGCCCCAGCATTTT
CDR3: CASSSSDRGGEQPQHF

length: 13
size: many
V: TRBV19
J: TRBJ2-7
D: -
DNA: TGTGCCAGTAGGGGCAGGGGTTCCTACGAGCAGTACTTC
CDR3: CASRGRGSYEQYF

length: 13
size: -
V: TRBV6-2/TRBV6-3
J: TRBJ2-7
D: -
DNA: TGTGCCAGCGAGGATTGGGGGCGGGATGAGCAGTACTTC
CDR3: CASEDWGRDEQYF

length: 14
size: many
V: TRBV19
J: TRBJ2-7
D: TRBD2
DNA: TGTGCCAGTAGCATGACTAGCGCTACCTACGAGCAGTACTTC
CDR3: CASSMTSATYEQYF

length: 15
size: -
V: TRBV7-8
J: TRBJ2-5
D: TRBD2
DNA: TGTGCCAGCAGCTTTCTAGCGGGAGGGCTGGAGACCCAGTACTTC
CDR3: CASSFLAGGLETQYF

length: 16
size: -
V: TRBV5-1
J: TRBJ1-1
D: -
DNA: TGCGCCAGCAGCTTGGTCACGACAGGCACGAACACTGAAGCTTTCTTT
CDR3: CASSLVTTGTNTEAFF

length: 15
size: few
V: TRBV5-1
J: TRBJ2-5
D: -
DNA: TGCGCCAGCAGCCCCCGGGCGGGGACGGGGGAGACCCAGTACTTC
CDR3: CASSPRAGTGETQYF

length: 14
size: many
V: TRBV6-5
J: TRBJ1-1
D: -
DNA: TGTGCCAGCAGTTACTCCAAAAACTGGCGTGAAGCTTTCTTT
CDR3: CASSYSKNWREAFF

length: 13
size: -
V: TRBV27
J: TRBJ2-7
D: -
DNA: TGTGCCAGCAGCAAACAGCCAACCTACGAGCAGTACTTC
CDR3: CASSKQPTYEQYF

length: 17
size: -
V: TRBV4-2
J: TRBJ2-5
D: TRBD2
DNA: TGTGCCAGCAGCCAGGCCTCTAGCGGGCAAAGGTTGGAGACCCAGTACTTC
CDR3: CASSQASSGQRLETQYF

length: 14
size: -
V: TRBV7-2
J: TRBJ2-7
D: -
DNA: TGTGCCAGCAGCTTAGCGGGAGCACAGGACGAGCAGTACTTC
CDR3: CASSLAGAQDEQYF

length: 13
size: -
V: TRBV7-2
J: TRBJ2-7
D: -
DNA: TGTGCCAGCAGCCTGGCGGTCCTCACCCGCGTGGACTTC
CDR3: CASSLAVLTRVDF

length: 13
size: -
V: TRBV2
J: TRBJ2-7
D: -
DNA: TGTGCCACCACGGGGCACAAACTCTACGAGCAGTACTTC
CDR3: CATTGHKLYEQYF

length: 14
size: -
V: TRBV3-1
J: TRBJ1-5
D: -
DNA: TGTGCCAGCAGCCGGGACTCACGGGTACAGCCCCAGCATTTT
CDR3: CASSRDSRVQPQHF

length: 15
size: many
V: TRBV28
J: TRBJ1-5
D: TRBD1
DNA: TGTGCCAGCACCAAACCAACAGGGGGGGATCAGCCCCAGCATTTT
CDR3: CASTKPTGGDQPQHF

length: 13
size: many
V: TRBV6-1
J: TRBJ2-7
D: -
DNA: TGTGCCAGCAGTGTGACAAAGCTTCGCGAGCAGTACTTC
CDR3: CASSVTKLREQYF

length: 10
size: once
V: TRBV29-1
J: TRBJ2-7
D: -
DNA: TGCAGCGTTGATCTGGGGGAGCAGTACTTC
CDR3: CSVDLGEQYF

length: 13
size: many
V: TRBV6-5
J: TRBJ2-5
D: -
DNA: TGTGCCAGCAGGCAGACGTTCCAAGAGACCCAGTACTTC
CDR3: CASRQTFQETQYF

length: 14
size: many
V: TRBV12-3/TRBV12-4
J: TRBJ2-2
D: -
DNA: TGTGCCAGCAGCCCGGGACAAGGCACCGGGGAGCTGTTTTTT
CDR3: CASSPGQGTGELFF

length: 16
size: -
V: TRBV12-3/TRBV12-4
J: TRBJ1-5
D: -
DNA: TGTGCCAGCAGTTTCGACAGGAGTTATAGCAATCAGCCCCAGCATTTT
CDR3: CASSFDRSYSNQPQHF

length: 15
size: many
V: TRBV24-1
J: TRBJ1-2
D: -
DNA: TGTGCCACCAGTGGCTCCACAGGGACACACTATGGCTACACCTTC
CDR3: CATSGSTGTHYGYTF

length: 14
size: -
V: TRBV28
J: TRBJ1-1
D: -
DNA: TGTGCCAGCAGTTTATCAGGGGCTGTCACTGAAGCTTTCTTT
CDR3: CASSLSGAVTEAFF

length: 15
size: many
V: TRBV6-1
J: TRBJ2-5
D: TRBD2
DNA: TGTGCCAGCACCAGAGGACTAGCGCAACAAGAGACCCAGTACTTC
CDR3: CASTRGLAQQETQYF

length: 14
size: many
V: TRBV12-3/TRBV12-4
J: TRBJ1-1
D: TRBD1
DNA: TGTGCCAGCAGTTTCATAGGGACAGGCACTGAAGCTTTCTTT
CDR3: CASSFIGTGTEAFF

length: 18
size: -
V: TRBV4-1
J: TRBJ1-2
D: -
DNA: TGCGCCAGCAGCCAAGATCCCAGGTCGGGAATTACTAACTATGGCTACACCTTC
CDR3: CASSQDPRSGITNYGYTF

length: 13
size: many
V: TRBV11-2
J: TRBJ1-1
D: -
DNA: TGTGCCAGCACCCCTAGACCGGGGACTGAAGCTTTCTTT
CDR3: CASTPRPGTEAFF

length: 15
size: many
V: TRBV25-1
J: TRBJ2-7
D: -
DNA: TGTGCCAGCAGTGAAGGACTAAGCACCCCCTACGAGCAGTACTTC
CDR3: CASSEGLSTPYEQYF

length: 16
size: many
V: TRBV6-2/TRBV6-3
J: TRBJ1-2
D: -
DNA: TGTGCCAGCAGACTCCTCGGGTTAACTGCTAACTATGGCTACACCTTC
CDR3: CASRLLGLTANYGYTF